The entry below describes one T cell receptor beta chain. Its matching antigen is unknown. This sample stems from a study of T cells in Graves' hyperthyroidism and ophthalmopathy. V gave up 4 bases and J gave up 3 bases; unmatched junction bases: 7. The CDR3 consists of 15 residues. The V gene's germline CDR1 is MNHEY and CDR2 SMNVEV (reference sequence). Whole-study results and caveats: Model predictions of ophthalmopathy came a median roughly 6.4 months before onset.

Researchers took RNA transcripts and amplified the TCR beta CDR3 regions from them. First-round RT-PCR targeting the TCR CDR3 was performed with the HTBI primer set. TCRdb analysed the multiplex PCR reads with MiXCR anew, one entry per CDR3 protein. In the table there are more than 500,000 distinct CDR3 sequences, under 20% of which are singletons. This rearrangement joins TRBV27 to TRBJ2-7, with 9 bases identical to TRBD1. Material: blood. The sequence came from a woman aged 25 to 45 with Graves' hyperthyroidism. The CDR3 sequence: CASSYQQGAVYEQYF. The CDR3 DNA sequence: TGTGCCAGCAGTTATCAACAGGGGGCGGTCTACGAGCAGTACTTC.